The 30 T cell receptor beta chains below were found in one sample sequenced in a study of T cells in localized non-small cell lung cancer. TCRdb keeps only in-frame clones here, not all; method: immunoSEQ multiplex PCR. The sample has 50,000 to 55,000 clones; roughly 83% are singletons. The source material was peripheral blood mononuclear cells, sampled before any cancer treatment. Receptors originate from a man aged 40-75 years with stage III lung adenocarcinoma.

The chain recombines TRBV5-5 with TRBJ2-1, with D tentatively TRBD2 (6 bases). This CDR3 contains 13 residues. V lost 0 bases, J lost 6 bases, and 7 bases lay in between. Germline V gene data show CDR1 as SGHKS and CDR2 as YYEKEE (reference sequence). The CDR3 DNA reads TGTGCCAGCAGCTTGGTGGGGGGCAATGAGCAGTTCTTC. It yields the protein CASSLVGGNEQFF. Based on the CDR3 plus reference TRBV5-5 and TRBJ2-1, the full variable domain is DAGVTQSPTHLIKTRGQQVTLRCSPISGHKSVSWYQQVLGQGPQFIFQYYEKEERGRGNFPDRFSARQFPNYSSELNVNALLLGDSALYLCASSLVGGNEQFFGPGTRLTVL.

The rearrangement joins TRBV18 to TRBJ2-1; TRBD1 agrees at 10 bases. Germline CDR1 and CDR2: KGHSH and LQKENI. With V trimmed by 6 bases and J by 7 bases, 6 bases remained unmatched. The CDR3 is made up of 14 amino acids. As DNA, the CDR3 is TGTGCCAGCTCTCCAGGGACAGGGGAGAATGAGCAGTTCTTC. Protein product: CASSPGTGENEQFF.

This chain connects TRBV11-3 to TRBJ2-3; no firm D call. There are 14 residues in the CDR3. The V end was cut by 5 bases, the J end by 4 bases, with 13 bases between. Germline V gene lookup returns CDR1 SGHNT and CDR2 YENEEA. The CDR3 here is CASSITFGADTQYF. CDR3 nucleotides: TGTGCCAGCAGCATTACTTTTGGCGCAGATACGCAGTATTTT.

This clone showed up just once. J is TRBJ2-7 and V is TRBV7-7, with TRBD1 as a possible D gene (6 bases). V was cut by 7 bases and J by 2 bases, with 18 bases left in between. The CDR3 sequence is 15 residues long. Germline V gene data show CDR1 as SSHAT and CDR2 as FNYEAQ (reference sequence). The CDR3 sequence: CASTLTGTPAYEQYF. CDR3 sequence (DNA): TGTGCCAGCACCCTAACCGGGACACCAGCCTACGAGCAGTACTTC.

The V call is TRBV5-4, the J call TRBJ1-1; D might be TRBD1 (5 bases). The V gene lost 0 bases and the J gene lost 1 base, with 10 bases spanning the gap. This CDR3 is 15 amino acids long. The germline V gene has CDR1 SGHNT and CDR2 YYREEE (reference sequence). CDR3 coding DNA: TGTGCCAGCAGCTTGGGGGGACCTGGGAACACTGAAGCTTTCTTT. Translation: CASSLGGPGNTEAFF.

J is TRBJ2-3 and V is TRBV7-2, with 8 bases that match TRBD2. CDR1 is SGHTA and CDR2 is FQGNSA in the germline V gene. Trimming cost V 3 bases and J 2 bases; bases outside gene matches: 13. CDR3 length: 18 residues. The CDR3 protein is CASSFGGSGGRLTDTQYF. CDR3 in DNA: TGTGCCAGCAGCTTCGGCGGAAGCGGGGGAAGACTCACAGATACGCAGTATTTT.

The V call is TRBV10-2, the J call TRBJ2-7; D is possibly TRBD1 (6 bases). V was pared by 6 bases and J by 3 bases, with 12 bases between. Germline V gene sequence: CDR1 WSHSY, CDR2 SAAADI. The CDR3 sequence is 13 residues long. As DNA, the CDR3 is TGCGCCAGCAGATCGGGACAATTCTACGAGCAGTACTTC. Translated, it gives CASRSGQFYEQYF.

This sequence joins TRBV9 and TRBJ1-4, with D possibly matching TRBD1 (5 bases). The CDR3 has 17 residues. V was cut by 3 bases and J by 0 bases, with 15 bases left in between. Per the germline V gene, CDR1 is SGDLS and CDR2 is YYNGEE. The DNA for the CDR3 is TGTGCCAGCAGCGAATTGCCGGGGGGAGCAACTAATGAAAAACTGTTTTTT. As protein: CASSELPGGATNEKLFF.

The V gene is TRBV19, the J gene TRBJ2-3, with 11 bases matching TRBD2. CDR3 length equals 14 residues. After removal of 8 bases from V and 6 bases from J, the junction contained 7 bases not matched to a gene. Germline CDR1 reads LNHDA; CDR2 reads SQIVND (reference sequence). This chain's CDR3 is CASGLAGGPDTQYF. The CDR3 coding sequence is TGTGCCAGTGGGCTAGCGGGGGGCCCGGATACGCAGTATTTT.

The J gene is TRBJ2-1, the V gene TRBV11-2; D not certain. Germline CDR1 reads SGHAT; CDR2 reads FQNNGV. The CDR3 is 15 residues long. Trimming cost V 4 bases and J 10 bases, with 20 bases left between them. CDR3 sequence: CASSSEGTPHREQFF. The CDR3 DNA reads as TGTGCCAGCAGCTCCGAAGGCACGCCCCATCGGGAGCAGTTCTTC.

The chain combines TRBV5-4 with TRBJ1-2; 9 bases fit TRBD1. This CDR3 is 16 amino acids long. The J segment lost 2 bases and the V segment lost 2 bases, leaving 7 bases of the junction unmatched. Germline V gives CDR1 SGHNT, CDR2 YYREEE (reference sequence). CDR3 DNA: TGTGCCAGCAGCTTACCGGGACAGGGCTCCAACTATGGCTACACCTTC. Protein product: CASSLPGQGSNYGYTF.

The chain employs TRBV15 and TRBJ1-6, with D possibly matching TRBD1 (5 bases). Between the trimmed V and J ends, which lost 5 bases and 0 bases, there was a span of 20 bases. The germline V gene has CDR1 LNHNV and CDR2 YYDKDF (reference sequence). The length of the CDR3 is 19 residues. The CDR3 here is CATSFHEVGASSYNSPLHF. The CDR3 DNA is TGTGCCACCAGCTTCCATGAGGTAGGGGCCAGCTCCTATAATTCACCCCTCCACTTT.

V and J are TRBV6-5 and TRBJ2-1, with TRBD1 matching over 8 bases. The CDR3 consists of 14 residues. V lost 6 bases, J lost 7 bases, and 8 bases stayed unmatched. From germline, CDR1 is MNHEY and CDR2 SVGAGI. CDR3 nucleotides: TGTGCCAGCAGGAAGAGTACAGGGGGAAATGAGCAGTTCTTC. This codes for CASRKSTGGNEQFF.

With regard to this clone: The junction differs from germline at one of its ends, possibly a read error. This rearrangement joins TRBV7-8 to TRBJ2-1; 9 nucleotides match TRBD1. Per germline, CDR1 SGHVS and CDR2 FQNEAQ. The CDR3 has 15 amino acids. The CDR3 region is CAGSPGTGNYNEQFF. CDR3 nucleotides: TGTGCCGGCAGCCCCGGGACAGGGAATTACAATGAGCAGTTCTTC.

This clone was seen only a few times. V and J are TRBV5-4 and TRBJ2-3; 10 nucleotides align to TRBD2. The V gene's germline CDR1 is SGHNT and CDR2 YYREEE (reference sequence). With V trimmed by 4 bases and J by 7 bases, 15 bases remained unmatched. The CDR3 contains 17 residues. The CDR3 region is CASSLEPTSGAGNTQYF. The CDR3, as DNA: TGTGCCAGCAGCCTCGAACCAACTAGCGGGGCAGGGAATACGCAGTATTTT.

The rearrangement joins TRBV9 to TRBJ1-5; 8 nucleotides line up with TRBD1. Germline V CDR1 and CDR2: SGDLS, YYNGEE. The V and J ends lost 4 bases and 4 bases, in that order; junction bases with no gene match: 4. The CDR3 consists of 14 residues. The CDR3 bases are TGTGCCAGCAGCCGTACAGGGGGTAATCAGCCCCAGCATTTT. Its protein product is CASSRTGGNQPQHF.

The table lists this clone with a few counts. This chain uses TRBV18 with TRBJ2-3; 8 bases are shared with TRBD1. Trimming removed 4 bases from V and 1 base from J; junction bases left unmatched: 7. Germline V gene data show CDR1 as KGHSH and CDR2 as LQKENI. The CDR3 length is 16 residues. As DNA, the CDR3 is TGTGCCAGCTCACTACTCCCGGGACAGGGCACAGATACGCAGTATTTT. This codes for CASSLLPGQGTDTQYF.

This chain joins TRBV9 and TRBJ2-5; the match to TRBD2 covers 8 bases. With 4 bases clipped from V and 5 bases from J, the junction kept 10 bases outside the gene matches. Per the germline V gene, CDR1 is SGDLS and CDR2 is YYNGEE. CDR3 size: 15 residues. The CDR3: CASSPPAGVGETQYF. The CDR3 nucleotides read TGTGCCAGCAGCCCACCAGCGGGAGTCGGGGAGACCCAGTACTTC.

V is TRBV5-1 and J is TRBJ2-1; 9 nucleotides match TRBD2. This CDR3 is 17 amino acids long. Germline V CDR1 and CDR2: SGHRS, YFSETQ. J gave up 4 bases and V 4 bases, and 12 bases lay outside the gene matches. The CDR3 reads CASSGDPERGEYNEQFF. The CDR3 DNA reads TGCGCCAGCAGCGGCGACCCCGAGCGGGGGGAGTACAATGAGCAGTTCTTC.

The CDR3 DNA reads as TGTGCCAGTATCTCGGGTAGCGTCCCCGGGGAGCTGTTTTTT. Its translation is CASISGSVPGELFF. The V gene is TRBV19, the J gene TRBJ2-2; D might be TRBD2 (5 bases). Germline lookup yields CDR1 LNHDA and CDR2 SQIVND (reference sequence). Trimming shortened V by 7 bases and J by 6 bases, and 15 bases separated the two germline ends. The length of the CDR3 is 14 residues.

The rearrangement uses TRBV11-1 and TRBJ2-4, with D possibly TRBD1 on 6 matching bases. The CDR3 totals 13 residues. Per germline, CDR1 SGHAT and CDR2 FQDESV (reference sequence). Trimming cost V 2 bases and J 8 bases, with 10 bases left between them. This CDR3 is CASSLRGGYIQYF. The CDR3 DNA reads as TGTGCCAGCAGCTTAAGAGGGGGATACATTCAGTACTTC.

Only a few counts were recorded for this clone. The chain recombines TRBV2 with TRBJ2-3, with TRBD1 identical over 8 bases. Germline values: CDR1 SNHLY, CDR2 FYNNEI. This CDR3 region has 13 residues. J was trimmed by 7 bases and V by 3 bases; bases with no gene match: 3. The CDR3 region is CASSEPRGHTQYF. Here the CDR3 DNA reads TGTGCCAGCAGTGAGCCCAGGGGGCATACGCAGTATTTT.

The chain couples TRBV6-5 to TRBJ2-7, with a weak D call TRBD1 (6 bases). The CDR3 runs to 11 residues. Trimming removed 10 bases from V and 4 bases from J, with 11 bases in between. CDR1 is MNHEY, CDR2 SVGAGI, per germline. In nucleotides, the CDR3 is TGTGCCACCACAGGGTTATACGAGCAGTACTTC. It encodes CATTGLYEQYF.

This sequence joins TRBV10-3 and TRBJ2-5; D is unresolved. The CDR3 runs 14 residues. The V and J ends lost 3 bases and 1 base respectively, with 9 bases between them. CDR1 and CDR2 from the germline V gene are ENHRY and SYGVKD. The CDR3 here is CAISDPGGQETQYF. The CDR3 nucleotides are TGTGCCATCAGTGATCCGGGCGGCCAAGAGACCCAGTACTTC.

This chain uses TRBV28 with TRBJ1-5; D unresolved. This CDR3 is built from 13 residues. V lost 3 bases, J lost 1 base, and 4 bases lay in between. The germline CDR1 and CDR2 sequences are MDHEN and SYDVKM. This chain's CDR3 is CASSFDSNQPQHF. In DNA form, the CDR3 reads TGTGCCAGCAGTTTCGACAGCAATCAGCCCCAGCATTTT.

This clone was seen more than once but under ten times. The chain joins TRBV11-2 to TRBJ1-1; D might be TRBD1 (6 bases). The CDR3 is 13 residues long. Trimming left V 5 bases short and J 1 base short, with 8 bases between. Germline CDR1 is SGHAT and CDR2 is FQNNGV. The DNA for the CDR3 is TGTGCCAGCAGCGCGACAGGGAACACTGAAGCTTTCTTT. This encodes CASSATGNTEAFF.

The J gene is TRBJ1-2, the V gene TRBV6-6; a possible D gene is TRBD1 (6 bases). CDR3 length: 16 residues. Trimming pared 6 bases from V and 8 bases from J, leaving 25 bases between. Germline lookup yields CDR1 MNHNY and CDR2 SVGAGI (reference sequence). The CDR3: CASSLQGHSLNGGYTF. The CDR3 coding sequence is TGTGCCAGCAGCTTACAGGGTCACAGCCTTAACGGAGGCTACACCTTC.

The CDR3 loop reads CASSMTGNSNQPQHF. The DNA for the CDR3 is TGTGCCAGTAGTATGACCGGCAATAGCAATCAGCCCCAGCATTTT. The chain uses TRBV19 and TRBJ1-5; no clear D. CDR3 length equals 15 residues. V was trimmed by 3 bases and J by 0 bases, leaving 9 bases between them. Germline assignment: CDR1 LNHDA and CDR2 SQIVND (reference sequence).

V is TRBV19 and J is TRBJ1-3; D is perhaps TRBD1 (5 bases). This CDR3 region has 14 residues. The ends were cut back, 5 bases at V and 0 bases at J, with 8 bases in the middle. Germline lookup yields CDR1 LNHDA and CDR2 SQIVND (reference sequence). The CDR3 loop is CASSSTGSGNTIYF. The CDR3 bases are TGTGCCAGTAGTTCAACAGGCTCTGGAAACACCATATATTTT.

CDR3 amino acids: CASSYSPGQGYGYTF. The DNA for the CDR3 is TGTGCCAGCAGTTACTCCCCGGGACAGGGTTACGGCTACACCTTC. The V and J genes are TRBV6-5 and TRBJ1-2, with 9 bases fitting TRBD1. The junction had 7 bases not matched to a gene; V was cut back by 0 bases and J by 8 bases. Looked up from germline, CDR1 is MNHEY and CDR2 is SVGAGI. This CDR3 contains 15 residues.